This is a list of T cell receptor beta chains from one sample in a study of cytomegalovirus exposure and HLA in healthy donors. Sequencing was performed with immunoSEQ multiplex PCR; in TCRdb, only in-frame clones are kept and a portion is missing. The sample holds about 160,000 clones, 80% to 90% seen once. Source material: PBMCs. Receptor source: a woman between 18 and 29 years old in good health and CMV-seronegative. Each CDR3 is given with its conserved first and last residue. D genes are given only for firm matches. Size is omitted from some rows. Given values are once, few, many or a class for expanded clones.

D,size,V,J,DNA,CDR3
.,.,TRBV19,TRBJ2-7,TGTGCCAGTAGCAATATACCGGGACAACGGCAGTACTTC,CASSNIPGQRQYF
.,.,TRBV30,TRBJ1-5,TGTGCCTGGAGTTCGACACTGAGCAATCAGCCCCAGCATTTT,CAWSSTLSNQPQHF
.,.,TRBV6-4,TRBJ1-2,TGTGCCAGCAACCGCACAGGGCTATATGGCTACACCTTC,CASNRTGLYGYTF
.,.,TRBV7-9,TRBJ1-1,TGTGCCAGCAGCTTATTGGCAGGGATGAACACTGAAGCTTTCTTT,CASSLLAGMNTEAFF
TRBD2,.,TRBV4-2,TRBJ2-7,TGTGCCAGCAGCCAACTAGCGGGAGAGCAGTACTTC,CASSQLAGEQYF
.,.,TRBV4-1,TRBJ2-3,TGCGCCAGCAGCCAAGACAGGGTTAGCACAGATACGCAGTATTTT,CASSQDRVSTDTQYF
TRBD1,.,TRBV7-8,TRBJ1-1,TGTGCCAGCAGCGCCGGACAGGGGGTTAACACTGAAGCTTTCTTT,CASSAGQGVNTEAFF
.,.,TRBV7-8,TRBJ2-2,TGTGCCAGCAGCACTAGCGGGGAGCTGTTTTTT,CASSTSGELFF
.,.,TRBV4-1,TRBJ1-2,TGCGCCAGCAGCCAAGATCAAGGGAGAGGCTATGGCTACACCTTC,CASSQDQGRGYGYTF
TRBD1,.,TRBV25-1,TRBJ1-4,TGTGCCAGCAGTGAATTGCCAGGGGGCGTGAGTGAAAAACTGTTTTTT,CASSELPGGVSEKLFF
TRBD1,.,TRBV9,TRBJ1-4,TGTGCCAGCAGCGTAGGGACAGGGATCGGCGAAAAACTGTTTTTT,CASSVGTGIGEKLFF
TRBD2,once,TRBV11-2,TRBJ2-7,TGTGCCAGCAGCTTACGTCTAGCGGGAGTCGAGCAGTACTTC,CASSLRLAGVEQYF
TRBD1,.,TRBV7-8,TRBJ1-2,TGTGCCAGCAGGAAAAAGGACAGGGCTGGCTACACCTTC,CASRKKDRAGYTF
TRBD2,.,TRBV6-5,TRBJ2-7,TGTGCCAGCAGTTACCTCCCTAGCGGGGCCACCTACGAGCAGTACTTC,CASSYLPSGATYEQYF
.,few,TRBV7-9,TRBJ2-3,TGTGCCAGCAGCCGGGGTACCCTCACAGATACGCAGTATTTT,CASSRGTLTDTQYF
TRBD2,.,TRBV4-1,TRBJ2-5,TGCGCCAGCAGCCGAGGACTAGGCCTCCCAGAGACCCAGTACTTC,CASSRGLGLPETQYF